This TCR beta chain is drawn from a study of cytomegalovirus exposure and HLA in healthy donors. Study context: Out of several hundred genotyped donors, less than 90% belonged to the Caucasian-associated ancestry cluster. General study results and limits: The records held CMV serostatus as the only immune exposure information. Later on, an analysis tied approximately 17,000 TCR beta sequences to HLA alleles at 0.05 false discovery rate.

The primer mix had 60 Vbeta and 13 Jbeta primers. Repertoires were generated with immunoSEQ multiplex PCR, while TCRdb's copy carries only in-frame clones and drops some. The repertoire holds approximately 200,000 clones, with 83% as singletons. V dropped 5 bases and J dropped 2; count of bases not matched to a gene: 1. The CDR3 has 13 amino acids. Per germline, CDR1 SSHAT and CDR2 FNYEAQ (reference sequence). About this clone itself: What it binds is not known.

The sample taken for sequencing was PBMCs. This sequence joins TRBV7-7 and TRBJ2-5, with 8 bases aligning to TRBD1. The source of this sequence is a girl aged 10 to 17 in good health and CMV-seronegative. The CDR3 region is CASSRDRQETQYF. The DNA for the CDR3 is TGTGCCAGCAGCAGGGACAGGCAAGAGACCCAGTACTTC.